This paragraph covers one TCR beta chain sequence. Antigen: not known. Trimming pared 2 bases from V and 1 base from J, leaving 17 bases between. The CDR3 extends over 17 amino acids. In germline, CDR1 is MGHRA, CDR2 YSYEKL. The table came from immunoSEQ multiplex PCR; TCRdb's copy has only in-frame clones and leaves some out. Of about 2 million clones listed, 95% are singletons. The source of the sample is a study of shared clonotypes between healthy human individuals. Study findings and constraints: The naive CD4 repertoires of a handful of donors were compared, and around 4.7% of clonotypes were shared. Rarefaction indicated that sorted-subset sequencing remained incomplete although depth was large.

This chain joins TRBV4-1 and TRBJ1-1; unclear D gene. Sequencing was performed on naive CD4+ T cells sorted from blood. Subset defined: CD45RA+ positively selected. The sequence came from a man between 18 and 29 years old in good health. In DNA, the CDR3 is TGCGCCAGCAGCCAACCTCCGTCGACGAGGGCGAACACTGAAGCTTTCTTT. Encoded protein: CASSQPPSTRANTEAFF.